The 30 T cell receptor beta chains below all came from one sample that was sequenced in a study of T-cell reconstitution after alpha-beta-depleted transplantation in children. Unique molecular identifiers were incorporated when the TCRbeta library was constructed. TCRdb re-called the PCR reads through MiXCR, storing one row per CDR3 protein. Of 250,000 to 300,000 distinct CDR3 sequences listed, around a tenth are singletons. This sample comprised PBMCs, obtained before TCRalphabeta/CD19-depleted stem cell transplant. The receptor set was obtained from a boy younger than two with acute myeloid leukemia, due to receive a stem cell transplant.

In this sample, this clonotype turned up many times. The CDR3 DNA reads TGTGCCAGCAGTTTTAGCGGGAGCACCGGGGAGCTGTTTTTT. Its translation: CASSFSGSTGELFF. The V call is TRBV12-3 or TRBV12-4, the J call TRBJ2-2, with TRBD2 identical over 9 bases. The length of the CDR3 is 14 residues. Trimming at V came to 3 bases and at J to 4 bases, leaving 0 bases not matched to a gene.

This clonotype was picked up many times. The chain joins TRBV12-3 or TRBV12-4 to TRBJ2-7; TRBD1 aligns across 8 bases. The CDR3 runs to 15 residues. V shed 5 bases, J shed 5 bases, and the junction held 11 bases outside the gene matches. The CDR3 region is CASSTGTGIGDEQYF. The CDR3 coding sequence is TGTGCCAGCAGTACCGGGACAGGTATTGGAGACGAGCAGTACTTC.

This clonotype was observed once. One base away lies a much larger clone, so this may be a sequencing read error. The J gene is TRBJ2-1, the V gene TRBV7-9; weak D call: TRBD2 (6 bases). The ends were cut back, 0 bases at V and 8 bases at J, with 14 bases in the middle. Germline lookup yields CDR1 SEHNR and CDR2 FQNEAQ (reference sequence). The CDR3 covers 15 residues. The CDR3 nucleotides are TGTGCCAGCAGCTTAGCGGGGGGACGAGGAGATGAGCAGTTCTTC. Protein product: CASSLAGGRGDEQFF. Filled out from reference TRBV7-9 and TRBJ2-1, the complete variable domain reads DTGVSQNPRHKITKRGQNVTFRCDPISEHNRLYWYRQTLGQGPEFLTYFQNEAQLEKSRLLSDRFSAERPKGSFSTLEIQRTEQGDSAMYLCASSLAGGRGDEQFFGPGTRLTVL.

The sample holds a few counts of this clonotype. The genes are TRBV28 and TRBJ2-1, with D perhaps matching TRBD2 (6 bases). The germline gives CDR1 MDHEN, CDR2 SYDVKM. Trimming removed 6 bases at V and 4 bases at J, with 22 bases between. CDR3 length equals 17 residues. The CDR3 protein is CASSSPQPGVAYNEQFF. The CDR3 DNA follows: TGTGCCAGCAGCTCCCCCCAGCCGGGAGTGGCGTACAATGAGCAGTTCTTC.

This clonotype was seen at least ten times. This rearrangement joins TRBV7-2 to TRBJ1-2; TRBD1 agrees at 10 bases. Germline-derived CDR1 and CDR2 are SGHTA and FQGNSA. V gave up 2 bases and J gave up 5 bases; unmatched junction bases: 8. The CDR3 runs to 16 residues. CDR3 in amino acids: CASSLRGQGRDYGYTF. CDR3 DNA sequence: TGTGCCAGCAGCTTACGGGGACAGGGGAGGGATTATGGCTACACCTTC.

This clonotype has ten or more counts. The J gene is TRBJ2-3, the V gene TRBV3-1; D tentatively fits TRBD1 or TRBD2 (5 bases each). Germline values: CDR1 LGHDT, CDR2 YNNKEL (reference sequence). Trimming took 4 bases from V and 6 from J, leaving 8 bases between them. This CDR3 contains 12 residues. CDR3 region: CASSPWGDTQYF. The CDR3 nucleotides read TGTGCCAGCAGCCCATGGGGGGATACGCAGTATTTT.

The count of this clonotype is one. The CDR3 DNA reads as TGTGCCAGCAGTGACTGGACAGGCGGGGAGCTGTTTTTT. Protein: CASSDWTGGELFF. The rearrangement joins TRBV25-1 to TRBJ2-2; 7 bases are shared with TRBD1. V lost 3 bases and J lost 7; bases outside the gene matches: 2. CDR3 length: 13 residues. Germline CDR1 reads MGHDK; CDR2 reads SYGVNS.

This clonotype has at least ten counts. This chain connects TRBV5-1 to TRBJ2-2, with D perhaps matching TRBD1 (5 bases). V lost 0 bases and J lost 3, with 6 bases in between. Per germline, CDR1 SGHRS and CDR2 YFSETQ. The CDR3 loop spans 14 amino acids. As DNA, the CDR3 is TGCGCCAGCAGCTTGGAGACAGACACCGGGGAGCTGTTTTTT. This codes for CASSLETDTGELFF.

The chain couples TRBV28 to TRBJ2-6; D gene ambiguous. The CDR3 runs 17 residues. CDR1 is MDHEN, CDR2 SYDVKM, per germline. Trimming took off 6 bases at V and 0 bases at J, with 15 bases between the two ends. The CDR3 DNA sequence: TGTGCCAGCAGCTTCTCGTTAAAGGTCTCTGGGGCCAACGTCCTGACTTTC. This codes for CASSFSLKVSGANVLTF. The full variable domain, completed using reference TRBV28 and TRBJ2-6, is DVKVTQSSRYLVKRTGEKVFLECVQDMDHENMFWYRQDPGLGLRLIYFSYDVKMKEKGDIPEGYSVSREKKERFSLILESASTNQTSMYLCASSFSLKVSGANVLTFGAGSRLTVL.

This clonotype was seen repeatedly, ten times or more. The chain couples TRBV12-3 or TRBV12-4 to TRBJ2-2, with 9 bases aligning to TRBD1. Trimming took 3 bases from V and 5 from J; bases not matched to a gene: 7. The CDR3 runs to 16 residues. The CDR3 sequence is CASSFPRDRVTGELFF. CDR3 coding DNA: TGTGCCAGCAGTTTTCCCCGGGACAGGGTAACCGGGGAGCTGTTTTTT.

The chain combines TRBV7-9 with TRBJ1-1; D is unclear. This CDR3 is 12 amino acids long. V was clipped by 5 bases and J by 4 bases, with 8 bases between them. CDR1 is SEHNR and CDR2 is FQNEAQ in the germline V gene (reference sequence). As DNA, the CDR3 is TGTGCCAGCAGCGTTAGCGGCACTGAAGCTTTCTTT. Translation: CASSVSGTEAFF. Variable domain in full (rest from reference TRBV7-9 and TRBJ1-1): DTGVSQNPRHKITKRGQNVTFRCDPISEHNRLYWYRQTLGQGPEFLTYFQNEAQLEKSRLLSDRFSAERPKGSFSTLEIQRTEQGDSAMYLCASSVSGTEAFFGQGTRLTVV.

The chain employs TRBV28 and TRBJ1-2, with 10 bases identical to TRBD1. Trimming cost V 10 bases and J 4 bases; bases outside gene matches: 12. The germline V gene encodes CDR1 MDHEN and CDR2 SYDVKM. This CDR3 spans 15 amino acids. Here the CDR3 reads CAISDRGRGIYGYTF. The CDR3 DNA reads TGTGCCATCTCCGACAGGGGGCGCGGGATCTATGGCTACACCTTC.

There are many counts of this clonotype. The junction shows a germline mismatch at one end, possibly a read error. The rearrangement links TRBV28 to TRBJ1-3, with D possibly TRBD1 on 5 matching bases. The CDR3 is made up of 15 amino acids. In germline, CDR1 is MDHEN, CDR2 SYDVKM. The CDR3 DNA follows: TGTGCCAGCAGCCGACCCGGGACCTCTAGAAACACCATATATTTT. Translating it yields CASSRPGTSRNTIYF.

This clonotype came up once. This could be a read error, since a much larger clone is one nucleotide away. V and J are TRBV5-1 and TRBJ1-1; unclear D gene. V was shortened by 5 bases and J by 4 bases, with 12 bases between the two germline ends. The CDR3 length is 13 residues. Looked up from germline, CDR1 is SGHRS and CDR2 is YFSETQ. The CDR3 DNA reads as TGCGCCAGCAGTTTTTCAGCGGGCACTGAAGCTTTCTTT. This sequence encodes CASSFSAGTEAFF.

This clonotype has at least ten counts. The chain carries TRBV29-1 and TRBJ2-5; TRBD1 matches 8 bases. J gave up 7 bases and V 4 bases, and 8 bases lay outside the gene matches. The CDR3 has 13 residues. Looked up from germline, CDR1 is SQVTM and CDR2 is ANQGSEA. The CDR3 DNA sequence: TGCAGCGTTGGAGGACAGGGCAAGGTGACCCAGTACTTC. As protein: CSVGGQGKVTQYF. The full variable domain, its missing parts supplied by reference TRBV29-1 and TRBJ2-5, is SAVISQKPSRDICQRGTSLTIQCQVDSQVTMMFWYRQQPGQSLTLIATANQGSEATYESGFVIDKFPISRPNLTFSTLTVSNMSPEDSSIYLCSVGGQGKVTQYFGPGTRLLVL.

Many counts were recorded for this clonotype. The rearrangement links TRBV9 to TRBJ2-1; TRBD2 agrees at 10 bases. This CDR3 has 15 residues. V trimming: 6 bases; J trimming: 4 bases; junction bases outside the gene matches: 7. The germline V gene encodes CDR1 SGDLS and CDR2 YYNGEE. The CDR3 nucleotides are TGTGCCAGCACCTCAACTAGCGGGACGTACAATGAGCAGTTCTTC. Protein sequence: CASTSTSGTYNEQFF.

This clonotype was seen ten or more times. J is TRBJ2-7 and V is TRBV7-2; a weak D match, TRBD2 (6 bases). Germline CDR1 and CDR2: SGHTA and FQGNSA. Trimming stripped 2 bases from V and 6 bases from J, with 17 bases between. CDR3 length: 15 amino acids. The CDR3 loop is CASSLRPPGVGEQYF. The CDR3 DNA is TGTGCCAGCAGCTTAAGACCTCCGGGGGTTGGCGAGCAGTACTTC. The full variable domain, in which reference TRBV7-2 and TRBJ2-7 provide the parts outside the CDR3, is GAGVSQSPSNKVTEKGKDVELRCDPISGHTALYWYRQSLGQGLEFLIYFQGNSAPDKSGLPSDRFSAERTGGSVSTLTIQRTQQEDSAVYLCASSLRPPGVGEQYFGPGTRLTVT.

This clonotype was seen repeatedly, ten times or more. V usage is TRBV29-1 and J usage is TRBJ2-7, with a weak D call TRBD1 (6 bases). The CDR3 is 12 amino acids. V was trimmed by 4 bases and J by 3 bases, leaving 10 bases between them. CDR1 is SQVTM and CDR2 is ANQGSEA in the germline V gene. This CDR3 reads CSVVGRGYEQYF. The CDR3 nucleotides are TGCAGCGTTGTTGGCAGGGGCTACGAGCAGTACTTC.

This clonotype was found many times. This chain uses TRBV7-9 with TRBJ1-2, with TRBD1 as a possible D gene (6 bases). CDR3 length: 12 amino acids. Germline V CDR1 and CDR2: SEHNR, FQNEAQ (reference sequence). The ends were cut back, 5 bases at V and 14 bases at J, with 18 bases in the middle. CDR3 sequence: CASSAPAGADTF. In DNA form, the CDR3 reads TGTGCCAGCAGCGCTCCCGCAGGGGCGGATACCTTC. The whole variable domain, remainder taken from reference TRBV7-9 and TRBJ1-2, is DTGVSQNPRHKITKRGQNVTFRCDPISEHNRLYWYRQTLGQGPEFLTYFQNEAQLEKSRLLSDRFSAERPKGSFSTLEIQRTEQGDSAMYLCASSAPAGADTFGSGTRLTVV.

This clonotype was counted ten times or more. The chain couples TRBV9 to TRBJ1-1; D is ambiguous. Trimming removed 0 bases from V and 1 base from J, with 19 bases in between. The CDR3 contains 18 residues. Looked up from germline, CDR1 is SGDLS and CDR2 is YYNGEE. The CDR3 sequence: CASSVEPLYSSGNTEAFF. CDR3 DNA sequence: TGTGCCAGCAGCGTAGAGCCCCTCTACAGTAGCGGGAACACTGAAGCTTTCTTT.

This clonotype was counted a few times. The chain is built from TRBV12-3 or TRBV12-4 and TRBJ2-6; D gene unclear. V lost 7 bases, J lost 0 bases, and 4 bases lay in between. CDR3 length equals 13 residues. The CDR3 reads CASKLSGANVLTF. CDR3 bases: TGTGCCAGCAAGCTCTCTGGGGCCAACGTCCTGACTTTC.

With regard to this clonotype: A much larger clone differs from this one at a single base, so this may be a read error. The chain couples TRBV12-3 or TRBV12-4 to TRBJ2-7; 7 positions match TRBD2. The CDR3 sequence is 14 residues long. This CDR3 reads CSSSFSLAAYEQYF. CDR3 coding DNA: TGTTCCAGCAGTTTTTCCCTAGCGGCCTACGAGCAGTACTTC.

This clonotype has at least ten counts. The CDR3 loop reads CASTLAENTGELFF. The CDR3 DNA follows: TGCGCCAGCACTCTAGCGGAAAACACCGGGGAGCTGTTTTTT. The chain recombines TRBV5-1 with TRBJ2-2; 7 positions match TRBD2. V lost 6 bases to trimming and J lost 2 bases; unmatched junction nucleotides: 4. Germline CDR1 and CDR2: SGHRS and YFSETQ. This CDR3 has 14 amino acids.

This clonotype has a count of ten or more. This chain uses TRBV7-2 with TRBJ1-5, with TRBD1 matching 9 bases. Trimming removed 5 bases from V and 4 bases from J; junction bases left unmatched: 6. Germline loops: CDR1 SGHTA, CDR2 FQGNSA. CDR3 size: 15 residues. The CDR3 region has the DNA TGTGCCAGCAGCAGAACCGGGACAGGGAATCAGCCCCAGCATTTT. Amino acid sequence: CASSRTGTGNQPQHF.

This clonotype was detected ten times or more. The CDR3 nucleotides are TGTGCCAGCAGCGCGGGGGGGGCAGATACGCAGTATTTT. Translation gives CASSAGGADTQYF. The rearrangement links TRBV5-5 to TRBJ2-3; 9 bases match TRBD2. The V segment lost 4 bases and the J segment 4 bases; nucleotides outside the gene matches: 1. Germline CDR1 SGHKS, CDR2 YYEKEE (reference sequence). The CDR3 is 13 amino acids.

In its sample, this clonotype was seen many times. The chain links TRBV7-9 to TRBJ2-3, with TRBD1 identical over 8 bases. J gave up 0 bases and V 4 bases, and 9 bases lay outside the gene matches. The CDR3 length is 17 residues. The germline CDR1 and CDR2 sequences are SEHNR and FQNEAQ (reference sequence). CDR3 amino acids: CASSSRGPYFSTDTQYF. CDR3 in DNA: TGTGCCAGCAGCTCCAGGGGGCCTTACTTTAGCACAGATACGCAGTATTTT.

The V and J genes are TRBV29-1 and TRBJ2-1, with 8 bases matching TRBD2. There are 13 residues in the CDR3. Per germline, CDR1 SQVTM and CDR2 ANQGSEA. Germline trimming cut 3 bases from V and 4 bases from J; bases unmatched to any gene: 2. CDR3 DNA sequence: TGCAGCGTTGACCAGCGGGGGTACAATGAGCAGTTCTTC. Its translation: CSVDQRGYNEQFF.

There are many counts of this clonotype. The gene calls are TRBV11-3 and TRBJ2-4; 12 nucleotides agree with TRBD1. CDR3 length: 16 residues. V shed 5 bases and J 8 bases; nucleotides not matched to a gene: 10. In germline, CDR1 is SGHNT, CDR2 YENEEA. The CDR3 region is CASSRRDRGLGDIQYF. DNA of the CDR3: TGTGCCAGCAGCAGACGGGACAGGGGGCTCGGTGACATTCAGTACTTC.

This clonotype showed up many times. The chain is built from TRBV29-1 and TRBJ1-2; 11 nucleotides line up with TRBD1. V shed 3 bases, J shed 0 bases, and the junction held 12 bases outside the gene matches. Germline loops: CDR1 SQVTM, CDR2 ANQGSEA. The CDR3 length is 18 residues. This CDR3 reads CSVEGDRGSPPSNYGYTF. CDR3 nucleotides: TGCAGCGTTGAGGGGGACAGGGGGTCCCCCCCCTCTAACTATGGCTACACCTTC.

The chain joins TRBV19 to TRBJ1-2; possible D gene TRBD1, 5 bases. The CDR3 covers 14 residues. V was trimmed by 6 bases and J by 3 bases, leaving 14 bases between them. Germline loops: CDR1 LNHDA, CDR2 SQIVND (reference sequence). The CDR3: CASRTGDGDYGYTF. The CDR3 DNA reads TGTGCCAGTAGGACCGGGGACGGTGACTATGGCTACACCTTC. Full variable domain (rest looked up from reference TRBV19 and TRBJ1-2): DGGITQSPKYLFRKEGQNVTLSCEQNLNHDAMYWYRQDPGQGLRLIYYSQIVNDFQKGDIAEGYSVSREKKESFPLTVTSAQKNPTAFYLCASRTGDGDYGYTFGSGTRLTVV.